The 25 T cell receptor beta chains below come from one sample, sequenced in a study of T-cell memory formation after mild COVID-19. TCRdb re-derived calls from the 5' RACE reads in MiXCR, one entry per CDR3 protein. The table shows fewer than 350,000 distinct CDR3 sequences, with 13% to 15% occurring only once. Sequencing input: PBMCs or a T cell subset sorted from them (not recorded which). These receptor sequences come from a young man who had mild COVID-19 (a few samples of this study predate the infection). Cell type and time point are not known.

The chain is built from TRBV11-3 and TRBJ2-7; a possible D gene is TRBD1 (6 bases). Per the germline V gene, CDR1 is SGHNT and CDR2 is YENEEA. Trimming took 5 bases from V and 5 from J, leaving 16 bases between them. The CDR3 covers 14 residues. CDR3 in DNA: TGTGCCAGCAGCGGGGGAACCTGGGACAACGAGCAGTACTTC. Translating gives CASSGGTWDNEQYF.

The J gene is TRBJ2-7, the V gene TRBV20-1; 7 positions agree with TRBD1. The CDR3 runs 14 residues. Germline V gene lookup returns CDR1 DFQATT and CDR2 SNEGSKA (reference sequence). The V segment lost 2 bases and the J segment 6 bases; nucleotides outside the gene matches: 10. CDR3 sequence (DNA): TGCAGTGCTAGACAAGGCCGACAGGGAGCCGAGCAGTACTTC. It specifies CSARQGRQGAEQYF.

The chain uses TRBV19 and TRBJ1-2; D gene ambiguous. The V gene's germline CDR1 is LNHDA and CDR2 SQIVND (reference sequence). The CDR3 sequence is 12 residues long. Between the trimmed V and J ends, which lost 7 bases and 2 bases, there was a span of 8 bases. CDR3 loop: CASNQRNYGYTF. CDR3 nucleotide sequence: TGTGCCAGTAATCAAAGGAACTATGGCTACACCTTC.

This clonotype has just a few counts. The chain carries TRBV5-5 and TRBJ1-2; 9 nucleotides agree with TRBD1. The CDR3 spans 13 residues. V was pared by 2 bases and J by 8 bases, with 4 bases of the junction left unmatched. Germline V gene lookup returns CDR1 SGHKS and CDR2 YYEKEE (reference sequence). CDR3 nucleotide sequence: TGTGCCAGCAGCTTTTGGGGACAGGGAGGCTACACCTTC. Translation gives CASSFWGQGGYTF.

J is TRBJ2-5 and V is TRBV9; 11 positions agree with TRBD2. After removal of 0 bases from V and 3 bases from J, the junction contained 4 bases not matched to a gene. The CDR3 is 16 amino acids. Germline CDR1 SGDLS, CDR2 YYNGEE. This chain's CDR3 is CASSVEMGLAEETQYF. CDR3 nucleotides: TGTGCCAGCAGCGTAGAAATGGGACTAGCGGAAGAGACCCAGTACTTC.

The rearrangement uses TRBV24-1 and TRBJ2-3; D is unclear. The CDR3 sequence is 13 residues long. Trimming took 3 bases from V and 4 from J, leaving 7 bases between them. Germline lookup yields CDR1 KGHDR and CDR2 SFDVKD. The CDR3 DNA sequence: TGTGCCACCAGTGATGACGCCTCAGATACGCAGTATTTT. Amino acids: CATSDDASDTQYF.

This clonotype showed up just a few times. The J gene is TRBJ2-7, the V gene TRBV29-1, with D possibly called TRBD1 or TRBD2 (5 bases each). The CDR3 length is 14 residues. Germline V gives CDR1 SQVTM, CDR2 ANQGSEA. Trimming removed 1 base from V and 8 bases from J, with 18 bases in between. The CDR3 is CSVEVGGSGRKQYF. The CDR3 DNA is TGCAGCGTTGAAGTTGGGGGATCGGGGCGGAAGCAGTACTTC.

J is TRBJ1-1 and V is TRBV19; unclear D gene. This CDR3 comprises 12 residues. V was shortened by 6 bases and J by 0 bases, with 5 bases between the two germline ends. Germline V gene lookup returns CDR1 LNHDA and CDR2 SQIVND (reference sequence). CDR3 nucleotide sequence: TGTGCCAGTAGGAAGGTGAACACTGAAGCTTTCTTT. This gives the protein CASRKVNTEAFF.

V gene TRBV5-1 combines with J gene TRBJ1-1; D remains ambiguous. There are 12 residues in the CDR3. Trimming cost V 5 bases and J 8 bases, with 13 bases left between them. CDR1 is SGHRS and CDR2 is YFSETQ in the germline V gene. This chain's CDR3 is CASRPGRGEAFF. The CDR3 bases are TGCGCCAGCAGACCCGGACGGGGAGAAGCTTTCTTT.

This clonotype turned up a few times. V gene TRBV19 combines with J gene TRBJ2-3; D uncertain. Per the germline V gene, CDR1 is LNHDA and CDR2 is SQIVND (reference sequence). The CDR3 has 13 amino acids. Trimming took off 4 bases at V and 2 bases at J, with 7 bases between the two ends. The CDR3 is CASSRVTTDTQYF. Here the CDR3 DNA reads TGTGCCAGTAGTAGGGTAACCACAGATACGCAGTATTTT.

The rearrangement uses TRBV29-1 and TRBJ2-2, with 9 bases that match TRBD1. The CDR3 length is 15 residues. The germline V gene has CDR1 SQVTM and CDR2 ANQGSEA. V was clipped by 7 bases and J by 5 bases; unmatched bases: 11. The CDR3 region has the DNA TGCAGCGCCTTAAGGACAGGGGAGGAAACCGGGGAGCTGTTTTTT. Translating it yields CSALRTGEETGELFF.

Many counts were recorded for this clonotype. The chain carries TRBV12-3 or TRBV12-4 and TRBJ2-1; 9 bases are a match to TRBD2. V shed 4 bases, J shed 8 bases, and the junction held 9 bases outside the gene matches. This CDR3 is built from 15 residues. The CDR3 nucleotides read TGTGCCAGCAGTTCCGGCGGGGGGGCCAAGGATGAGCAGTTCTTC. This encodes CASSSGGGAKDEQFF.

In this sample, this clonotype turned up many times. This chain connects TRBV7-2 to TRBJ1-2, with 7 bases that match TRBD1. Germline CDR1 SGHTA, CDR2 FQGNSA. The CDR3 extends over 14 amino acids. V was clipped by 5 bases and J by 0 bases; unmatched bases: 3. CDR3 amino acids: CASSPGQANYGYTF. In nucleotides, the CDR3 is TGTGCCAGCAGCCCTGGACAGGCTAACTATGGCTACACCTTC.

This rearrangement joins TRBV10-3 to TRBJ2-7, with 11 bases that match TRBD1. V lost 3 bases and J lost 3; bases outside the gene matches: 7. This CDR3 comprises 16 residues. CDR1 ENHRY and CDR2 SYGVKD come from the germline V gene. CDR3 sequence reads: CAISDNPGQGVYEQYV. The CDR3 DNA follows: TGTGCCATCAGTGATAACCCGGGACAGGGGGTCTACGAGCAGTACGTC.

The chain has TRBV5-1 and TRBJ2-1; 10 nucleotides line up with TRBD1. Germline-derived CDR1 and CDR2 are SGHRS and YFSETQ. The CDR3 contains 16 residues. J gave up 3 bases and V 4 bases, and 7 bases lay outside the gene matches. The CDR3 loop is CASSPPGQGYYNEQFF. The CDR3 DNA is TGCGCCAGCAGCCCTCCGGGACAGGGGTACTACAATGAGCAGTTCTTC.

The V call is TRBV7-8, the J call TRBJ1-1; maybe TRBD1 (6 bases). This CDR3 is built from 15 residues. Deletions cut 6 bases from V and 0 bases from J, with 14 bases between. Germline loops: CDR1 SGHVS, CDR2 FQNEAQ. CDR3 nucleotides: TGTGCCAGCAGTTCCAGAGCAGGGGTGAACACTGAAGCTTTCTTT. Translated, it gives CASSSRAGVNTEAFF.

At least ten counts were recorded for this clonotype. The chain employs TRBV13 and TRBJ2-6; D not resolved. V was clipped by 5 bases and J by 2 bases, with 10 bases between them. Germline-derived CDR1 and CDR2 are PRHDT and FYEKMQ (reference sequence). The CDR3 has 15 residues. CDR3 sequence (DNA): TGTGCCAGCAGCGCCATGGTGGCTGGGGCCAACGTCCTGACTTTC. Its translation is CASSAMVAGANVLTF.

This clonotype appeared many times. The rearrangement links TRBV30 to TRBJ1-2, with D unresolved. With 4 bases removed from V and 4 bases from J, the gap between germline ends came to 13 bases. The germline gives CDR1 GTSNPN, CDR2 SVGIG (reference sequence). CDR3 size: 13 residues. Written as DNA, the CDR3 is TGTGCCTGGAAACGAGACCGCCCCTATGGCTACACCTTC. Its protein product is CAWKRDRPYGYTF.

This clonotype was seen only a few times. V and J are TRBV7-2 and TRBJ1-6; no clear D gene. The germline V and J ends were trimmed by 0 bases and 0 bases, with 6 bases remaining between them. In germline, CDR1 is SGHTA, CDR2 FQGNSA. The CDR3 runs to 16 residues. This CDR3 is CASSLASSSYNSPLHF. The CDR3 DNA reads as TGTGCCAGCAGCTTAGCCAGCAGCTCCTATAATTCACCCCTCCACTTT.

This clonotype was recorded at least ten times. The chain has TRBV6-2 or TRBV6-3 and TRBJ2-6; 7 nucleotides align to TRBD1. CDR1 and CDR2 (germline): MNHEY, SVGEGT. V was pared by 6 bases and J by 0 bases, with 2 bases of the junction left unmatched. The CDR3 is 15 amino acids. The CDR3 coding sequence is TGTGCCAGCAGGGGGACAGTCTCTGGGGCCAACGTCCTGACTTTC. Its translation: CASRGTVSGANVLTF.

V usage is TRBV20-1 and J usage is TRBJ2-1; TRBD2 matches 11 bases. Trimming removed 0 bases from V and 7 bases from J; junction bases left unmatched: 5. The length of the CDR3 is 15 residues. CDR1 and CDR2 from the germline V gene are DFQATT and SNEGSKA (reference sequence). The CDR3 here is CSAREGSGGANEQFF. The CDR3 DNA sequence: TGCAGTGCTAGAGAGGGTAGCGGGGGGGCAAATGAGCAGTTCTTC.

The chain is built from TRBV11-2 and TRBJ2-1; 7 bases agree with TRBD1. Germline V gives CDR1 SGHAT, CDR2 FQNNGV. The ends lost 4 bases at V and 10 bases at J; junction bases unmatched: 7. The CDR3 has 13 amino acids. CDR3 nucleotides: TGTGCCAGCAGCTCACGGGACAGCAGAGAGCAGTTCTTC. Translated, it gives CASSSRDSREQFF.

Of note for this clonotype: The junction shows a germline mismatch at one end, possibly a read error. The chain couples TRBV30 to TRBJ1-1; D is undetermined. The germline V gene encodes CDR1 GTSNPN and CDR2 SVGIG (reference sequence). The CDR3 totals 13 residues. CDR3 nucleotides: TGTGCCTGGAGTCGGCAGGATCGAAACGAAGCTTACTTT. Its protein is CAWSRQDRNEAYF.

This clonotype was counted ten times or more. This rearrangement joins TRBV4-1 to TRBJ2-1; D unclear. CDR1 is MGHRA, CDR2 YSYEKL, per germline. Trimming shortened V by 6 bases and J by 10 bases, and 13 bases separated the two germline ends. The CDR3 loop spans 12 amino acids. The CDR3 loop is CASRGRSREQFF. Written as DNA, the CDR3 is TGCGCCAGCAGGGGAAGGAGCAGGGAGCAGTTCTTC.

V usage is TRBV5-4 and J usage is TRBJ1-1; 7 positions agree with TRBD1. Unmatched junction bases numbered 13, after V lost 6 bases and J lost 5 bases. Germline CDR1 SGHNT, CDR2 YYREEE (reference sequence). The CDR3 totals 15 residues. CDR3 residues: CASTLGAPGGTEAFF. CDR3 sequence (DNA): TGTGCCAGCACCTTAGGCGCCCCAGGGGGGACTGAAGCTTTCTTT.